This T cell receptor (beta chain) came from a study of blood T cell repertoires in COVID-19. The protocol was immunoSEQ multiplex PCR, while the TCRdb copy is restricted to in-frame clones and leaves out a portion. The top ten hold 4.8% of the sample, which has 200,000 to 250,000 clones, 83% seen once. The source of this sequence is a woman aged 50 to 65 who had been exposed to COVID-19. Sequencing was performed on PBMCs or T cells enriched from blood (not recorded which).

The CDR3 DNA is TGTGCCAGCAGCCAAGATAACTGGAACACTGAAGCTTTCTTT. Its translation is CASSQDNWNTEAFF. This chain uses TRBV3-1 (or the pseudogene TRBV3-2) with TRBJ1-1; no definite D call. The CDR3 contains 14 residues. Germline V gene lookup returns CDR1 LGHDT and CDR2 YNNKEL (reference sequence). Between the trimmed V and J ends, which lost 0 bases and 1 base, there was a span of 6 bases.